The clone carrying this TCR beta chain was counted at least ten times. No antigen is known for it. The data were obtained in a study of T cells after posttransplantation cyclophosphamide. Peripheral blood was collected from the related graft donor on the marrow donation day. The data were produced by immunoSEQ multiplex PCR, yet TCRdb's version contains in-frame clones alone and is incomplete. The sample has about 38,000 clones, none seen only once. Overall study results and limits: Skin or GI-infiltrating T cells shared few TRB sequences with blood.

This CDR3 is 13 amino acids long. Germline lookup yields CDR1 SSHAT and CDR2 FNYEAQ (reference sequence). Trimming left V 4 bases short and J 5 bases short, with 9 bases between. Sequencing was carried out using PBMCs. V usage is TRBV7-7 and J usage is TRBJ2-1; unclear D gene. The TCR sequence derives from a man aged 25 to 40 in good health and a related stem cell transplant donor. For the CDR3, the DNA is TGTGCCAGCAGCTCGGGTCAGAACAATGAGCAGTTCTTC. Encoded protein: CASSSGQNNEQFF.